The sequence of this TCR beta chain was determined in a study of T cell repertoires in cytomegalovirus infection. Looking at the study overall: Recently identified HLA-C-restricted CMV epitopes were among the peptides used.

One entry per CDR3 protein, called by TCRdb with MiXCR from the reads. The table includes some 940,000 distinct CDR3 sequences, around 32% detected once. About this clonotype itself: Its target is not known.

Study results and caveats: Predominance within the ex vivo response was attributable to HLA-C-restricted CMV-specific TCR beta clonotypes.

Per germline, CDR1 MNHEY and CDR2 SVGEGT. This CDR3 comprises 15 residues. The V end lost 2 bases, the J end lost 0 bases, and 10 bases lay between the germline ends. This TCR derives from a human donor in good health (CMV status not recorded). Some clones in this sample may be carry-over from other donors' samples. The material sequenced was cultured CD8+ T cells from PBMCs, taken from culture after CMV antigen stimulation. The chain links TRBV6-2 or TRBV6-3 to TRBJ1-1; D gene uncertain. The DNA of the CDR3 is TGTGCCAGCAGTTACGGGGTGCCGATGAACACTGAAGCTTTCTTT. Its translation is CASSYGVPMNTEAFF.